This entry lists 24 T cell receptor beta chains sequenced from one sample in a study of response to subunit inactivated influenza vaccine. TCRdb re-derived calls from the RT-PCR reads in MiXCR, one entry per CDR3 protein. The repertoire holds about 650,000 distinct CDR3 sequences, with about 15% as singletons. Source: PBMCs from blood, taken 14 to 15 days before vaccination. These receptors came from a man aged 45-65 years who received an inactivated influenza vaccine.

The V and J genes are TRBV5-1 and TRBJ2-7; D call uncertain. Trimming left V 1 base short and J 6 bases short, with 11 bases between. This CDR3 is 13 amino acids long. The V gene's germline CDR1 is SGHRS and CDR2 YFSETQ. CDR3 amino acids: CASSLLGWAEQYF. As DNA, the CDR3 is TGCGCCAGCAGCTTGCTCGGGTGGGCCGAGCAGTACTTC.

This clonotype has a handful of counts. This chain connects TRBV20-1 to TRBJ2-1; D not resolved. The CDR3 length is 11 residues. The V and J ends lost 0 bases and 10 bases respectively, with 7 bases between them. Germline values: CDR1 DFQATT, CDR2 SNEGSKA (reference sequence). The CDR3 sequence is CSARDLGEQFF. The CDR3 DNA follows: TGCAGTGCTAGAGATTTGGGAGAGCAGTTCTTC.

The chain employs TRBV28 and TRBJ1-1; the D is unclear. The V end was cut by 4 bases, the J end by 0 bases, with 12 bases between. This CDR3 is 15 amino acids long. From germline, CDR1 is MDHEN and CDR2 SYDVKM. The CDR3: CASSSPRDLNTEAFF. The CDR3 region has the DNA TGTGCCAGCAGTTCACCCCGGGATTTGAACACTGAAGCTTTCTTT.

As regards this clonotype: It may be a read error: a sequence one base away is much more abundant. The CDR3 loop is CACSSTMNTEAFF. The DNA for the CDR3 is TGTGCCTGCAGCTCTACCATGAACACTGAAGCTTTCTTT. This sequence joins TRBV7-9 and TRBJ1-1; D is ambiguous. The CDR3 length is 13 residues. Germline CDR1 reads SEHNR; CDR2 reads FQNEAQ (reference sequence).

This clonotype was counted only a few times. The gene calls are TRBV4-3 and TRBJ1-3, with D maybe TRBD1 (6 bases). The germline V gene encodes CDR1 LGHNA and CDR2 YSLEER. Between the trimmed V and J ends, which lost 0 bases and 1 base, there was a span of 10 bases. The CDR3 is made up of 16 amino acids. CDR3 DNA sequence: TGCGCCAGCAGCCAAGAGGGGACAATATCTGGAAACACCATATATTTT. Translated: CASSQEGTISGNTIYF.

This clonotype was detected a few times. V usage is TRBV12-3 or TRBV12-4 and J usage is TRBJ1-6; D not resolved. The V gene lost 6 bases and the J gene lost 9 bases, with 15 bases spanning the gap. The CDR3 has 14 residues. This CDR3 is CASSTGPAASPLHF. The CDR3 bases are TGTGCCAGCAGCACCGGGCCCGCGGCTTCACCCCTCCACTTT.

The CDR3 loop is CASSLGLPPASTEAFF. In nucleotides, the CDR3 is TGTGCCAGCAGCTTAGGGTTGCCCCCCGCAAGCACTGAAGCTTTCTTT. The chain has TRBV7-8 and TRBJ1-1; D remains unclear. The germline gives CDR1 SGHVS, CDR2 FQNEAQ. The V end lost 1 base, the J end lost 4 bases, and 16 bases lay between the germline ends. The CDR3 runs to 16 residues.

The rearrangement links TRBV5-4 to TRBJ2-4, with D hard to call. CDR3 length equals 15 residues. Trimming left V 2 bases short and J 5 bases short, with 14 bases between. The germline gives CDR1 SGHNT, CDR2 YYREEE (reference sequence). CDR3 region: CASSFGPNLENIQYF. CDR3 in DNA: TGTGCCAGCAGCTTTGGGCCTAATCTGGAAAACATTCAGTACTTC.

This clonotype was detected many times. The chain uses TRBV20-1 and TRBJ2-1, with D unclear. The CDR3 is 12 amino acids. V was trimmed by 2 bases and J by 9 bases, leaving 11 bases between them. Germline values: CDR1 DFQATT, CDR2 SNEGSKA (reference sequence). The CDR3 DNA sequence: TGCAGTGCTAGATTGCAGTTCCCTGAGCAGTTCTTC. It translates to CSARLQFPEQFF.

This clonotype was detected a few times. The chain uses TRBV15 and TRBJ2-5, with a possible D match to TRBD1 (6 bases). The CDR3 is made up of 14 amino acids. The ends were cut back, 3 bases at V and 1 base at J, with 9 bases in the middle. CDR1 LNHNV and CDR2 YYDKDF come from the germline V gene (reference sequence). CDR3 sequence: CATSRGDTQETQYF. Written as DNA, the CDR3 is TGTGCCACCAGCAGGGGGGACACCCAAGAGACCCAGTACTTC.

The V and J genes are TRBV7-2 and TRBJ2-2; the match to TRBD2 covers 10 bases. Germline V gives CDR1 SGHTA, CDR2 FQGNSA. V dropped 3 bases and J dropped 7; count of bases not matched to a gene: 5. CDR3 length: 15 amino acids. The CDR3 DNA follows: TGTGCCAGCAGCTTTCTAGCGGGAGTACTCGGGGAGCTGTTTTTT. This translates into CASSFLAGVLGELFF.

This clonotype was seen only a few times. The chain carries TRBV4-3 and TRBJ2-5, with D perhaps given as TRBD1 or TRBD2 (6 bases each). Trimming took off 0 bases at V and 5 bases at J, with 19 bases between the two ends. CDR1 LGHNA and CDR2 YSLEER come from the germline V gene. CDR3 size: 17 residues. This chain's CDR3 is CASSQEPPGWGAETQYF. In DNA form, the CDR3 reads TGCGCCAGCAGCCAAGAACCCCCGGGCTGGGGGGCGGAGACCCAGTACTTC.

In this sample, this clonotype turned up many times. The V gene is TRBV12-3 or TRBV12-4, the J gene TRBJ2-2; D uncertain. The CDR3 is 15 amino acids. The V gene lost 0 bases and the J gene lost 0 bases, with 5 bases spanning the gap. CDR3 in amino acids: CASSLANANTGELFF. CDR3 in DNA: TGTGCCAGCAGTTTAGCCAACGCGAACACCGGGGAGCTGTTTTTT.

This clonotype was seen more than once but under ten times. This chain joins TRBV9 and TRBJ2-1, with D perhaps matching TRBD2 (7 bases). CDR1 and CDR2 from the germline V gene are SGDLS and YYNGEE. This CDR3 has 14 residues. Trimming took off 5 bases at V and 4 bases at J, with 13 bases between the two ends. CDR3: CASREGEGYNEQFF. As DNA, the CDR3 is TGTGCCAGCAGGGAGGGGGAGGGATACAATGAGCAGTTCTTC.

A few counts support this clonotype. The chain employs TRBV20-1 and TRBJ2-3, with 15 bases lining up with TRBD2. Looked up from germline, CDR1 is DFQATT and CDR2 is SNEGSKA (reference sequence). The CDR3 spans 19 residues. The V and J ends lost 1 base and 2 bases, in that order; junction bases with no gene match: 10. The chain's CDR3 is CSARGTSGRVRGSTDTQYF. The CDR3 DNA follows: TGCAGTGCTAGAGGGACTAGCGGGAGGGTTAGGGGCTCCACAGATACGCAGTATTTT.

This clonotype was picked up a small number of times. V usage is TRBV20-1 and J usage is TRBJ1-5, with TRBD1 identical over 7 bases. The ends lost 3 bases at V and 1 base at J; junction bases unmatched: 6. The CDR3 length is 15 residues. The germline gives CDR1 DFQATT, CDR2 SNEGSKA (reference sequence). The CDR3 here is CSASTQGGSNQPQHF. The DNA of the CDR3 is TGCAGTGCTAGCACTCAGGGGGGAAGCAATCAGCCCCAGCATTTT.

The V and J genes are TRBV29-1 and TRBJ2-7; D is uncertain. The V gene's germline CDR1 is SQVTM and CDR2 ANQGSEA. The CDR3 consists of 11 residues. Trimming left V 7 bases short and J 6 bases short, with 13 bases between. The DNA of the CDR3 is TGCAGCGCCTTAAGGGCAAGCGAGCAGTACTTC. Translated, it gives CSALRASEQYF.

The gene calls are TRBV5-6 and TRBJ2-7, with 12 bases that match TRBD2. Trimming at V came to 4 bases and at J to 3 bases, leaving 8 bases not matched to a gene. Germline CDR1 SGHDT, CDR2 YYEEEE. This CDR3 is built from 16 residues. The CDR3 spells CASSVISTSGSYEQYF. As DNA, the CDR3 is TGTGCCAGCAGCGTTATATCGACTAGCGGGAGCTACGAGCAGTACTTC.

This clonotype was seen a handful of times. The chain recombines TRBV28 with TRBJ1-5; D perhaps matches TRBD1 (5 bases). CDR1 and CDR2 from the germline V gene are MDHEN and SYDVKM. This CDR3 contains 17 residues. V lost 1 base to trimming and J lost 0 bases, with 13 bases between them. In DNA form, the CDR3 reads TGTGCCAGCAGTTTATCGACAGCTATGAATAGCAATCAGCCCCAGCATTTT. It specifies CASSLSTAMNSNQPQHF.

CDR3 residues: CASSPGGFSSYEQYF. The DNA for the CDR3 is TGTGCCAGCAGCCCGGGGGGGTTCAGCTCCTACGAGCAGTACTTC. The V and J genes are TRBV3-1 and TRBJ2-7; 8 positions match TRBD2. The CDR3 covers 15 residues. The V gene end was trimmed by 4 bases and the J gene end by 0 bases; junction bases not matched to a gene: 5. CDR1 is LGHDT, CDR2 YNNKEL, per germline (reference sequence).

This clonotype came up many times. The genes are TRBV12-3 or TRBV12-4 and TRBJ2-7; D unclear. CDR3 size: 14 residues. Trimming left V 6 bases short and J 5 bases short, with 17 bases between. CDR3 amino acids: CASSLLVEFDEQYF. In nucleotides, the CDR3 is TGTGCCAGCAGCTTGCTCGTTGAATTTGACGAGCAGTACTTC.

Only a few counts were recorded for this clonotype. The chain couples TRBV6-1 to TRBJ1-1; no definite D call. The CDR3 is made up of 12 amino acids. V lost 6 bases to trimming and J lost 5 bases, with 10 bases between them. CDR1 MNHNS and CDR2 SASEGT come from the germline V gene. CDR3 amino acids: CASRILKTEAFF. The CDR3 DNA reads TGTGCCAGCAGAATATTAAAGACTGAAGCTTTCTTT.

There are a few counts of this clonotype. The V gene is TRBV10-2, the J gene TRBJ2-3; no clear D. The CDR3 spans 19 residues. V gave up 5 bases and J gave up 0 bases, with 24 bases separating them. Germline V gene sequence: CDR1 WSHSY, CDR2 SAAADI. CDR3 amino acids: CASSFLNSRPAFSTDTQYF. Written as DNA, the CDR3 is TGCGCCAGCAGTTTTCTGAATAGCCGCCCAGCCTTTAGCACAGATACGCAGTATTTT.

At least ten counts were recorded for this clonotype. This rearrangement joins TRBV10-3 to TRBJ1-5; D gene unclear. Germline V CDR1 and CDR2: ENHRY, SYGVKD. V lost 4 bases and J lost 4, with 14 bases in between. The CDR3 is made up of 15 amino acids. In DNA form, the CDR3 reads TGTGCCATCAGTGGGGGTAGGGAAAGAAATCAGCCCCAGCATTTT. Its protein product is CAISGGRERNQPQHF.